Sequencing of this TCR beta chain was carried out in a study of cytomegalovirus exposure and HLA in healthy donors. Between the trimmed V and J ends, which lost 1 base and 2 bases, there was a span of 8 bases. Germline V gives CDR1 LGHNT, CDR2 FRNRAP. The CDR3 runs 14 residues. A note on this clone: Its antigen remains unknown.

General study findings and limits: Immune exposure was documented only through CMV serostatus. The number of N-insertions in an Asian-associated ancestry cluster was reportedly below the 666-donor mean in a later analysis. The study labeled approximately 150 TCR beta chains cytomegalovirus-associated. Clonal expansion, a later analysis showed, was greater in HLA-associated TCR beta chains than in equally common others.

Vbeta (60) and Jbeta (13) primers were used in the PCR. Clones were sequenced by immunoSEQ multiplex PCR, and TCRdb holds only the in-frame ones, with some missing. The sample shows about 160,000 clones, 85% of them seen only once. The V call is TRBV12-5, the J call TRBJ1-1; no clear D. Sample: PBMCs. This clonotype originated in a boy aged 2 to 10 in good health and CMV-seronegative. The CDR3 DNA is TGTGCTAGTGGTTTGGGTTCAGGAAACACTGAAGCTTTCTTT. This translates into CASGLGSGNTEAFF.